These T cell receptor beta chains were read from a single sample in a study of shared clonotypes between healthy human individuals. The assay was immunoSEQ multiplex PCR, and TCRdb's table has in-frame clones only and misses some. The sample lists a few hundred thousand clones, around 90% occurring once. Input material: memory CD8+ T cells sorted from blood. The receptors shown here come from a man aged 18-30 years in good health. CDR3s include the opening cysteine and the closing phenylalanine or tryptophan. A D gene is named only where the DNA matches it firmly. Only part of the rows carry a size: once, few, many, or a class if the clone is expanded.

V gene	J gene	D gene	clone size	CDR3 DNA	CDR3 protein
TRBV14	TRBJ1-2	-	-	TGTGCCAGCAGCCAAGTTCCATTCCAGGCCTACTATGATGGCTACACCTTC	CASSQVPFQAYYDGYTF
TRBV7-9	TRBJ1-4	-	-	TGTGCCAGCAGCTTAAGGCCCACAGGCACCGCAACTAATGAAAAACTGTTTTTT	CASSLRPTGTATNEKLFF
TRBV19	TRBJ2-7	-	-	TGTGCCAGTAGTCCTTGGGCAGGGCCGTTCGAGCAGTACTTC	CASSPWAGPFEQYF
TRBV6-6	TRBJ2-2	-	-	TGTGCCAGCAGTTACTCGGGCGCCCCCGGGGAGCTGTTTTTT	CASSYSGAPGELFF
TRBV7-9	TRBJ1-2	-	-	TGTGCCAGCAGGGTAGGGGACTATGGCTACACCTTC	CASRVGDYGYTF
TRBV15	TRBJ1-3	-	-	TGTGCCACCAGCAGGTCCCCCGTCTCTGGAAACACCATATATTTT	CATSRSPVSGNTIYF
TRBV5-1	TRBJ2-1	-	-	TGCGCCAGCAGCTCCACCCGGGAGCGGTTAGGTTACAATGAGCAGTTCTTC	CASSSTRERLGYNEQFF
TRBV11-2	TRBJ2-7	-	-	TGTGCCAGCAGTGGGACTCCGACTAGCTCCTACGAGCAGTACTTC	CASSGTPTSSYEQYF
TRBV10-3	TRBJ2-3	TRBD1	many	TGTGCCATCAGCCTCGGGACAGGGGATGCAGATACGCAGTATTTT	CAISLGTGDADTQYF
TRBV27	TRBJ1-4	-	-	TGTGCCAGCAGTCTGCGCGGGACTGAAAAACTGTTTTTT	CASSLRGTEKLFF
TRBV7-2	TRBJ2-1	TRBD2	once	TGTGCCAGCAGCTTAGTGGGACTAGCGCTGTACAATGAGCAGTTCTTC	CASSLVGLALYNEQFF
TRBV6-5	TRBJ1-2	-	-	TGTGCCAGCAGTTACTCGGGGGCAGGGAACTATGGCTACACCTTC	CASSYSGAGNYGYTF
TRBV4-2	TRBJ2-3	-	once	TGTGCCAGCAGCCCCGACCCAAGGGGCTCAGATACGCAGTATTTT	CASSPDPRGSDTQYF
TRBV10-3	TRBJ1-3	-	-	TGTGCCATCAGACGGTTCCCAACAGGGTGGGGAAACACCATATATTTT	CAIRRFPTGWGNTIYF
TRBV9	TRBJ2-3	-	-	TGTGCCAGCAGCGTAGGCGGGGGCTACACAGATACGCAGTATTTT	CASSVGGGYTDTQYF
TRBV29-1	TRBJ2-7	TRBD2	-	TGCAGCGTTGAAGAAATCCAAAGCGGGAGCTCCTACGAGCAGTACTTC	CSVEEIQSGSSYEQYF
TRBV5-6	TRBJ2-2	-	-	TGTGCCAGCAGCTTGGAGGGTTCCGGGGAGCTGTTTTTT	CASSLEGSGELFF
TRBV19	TRBJ1-2	-	-	TGTGCCAGTAGCTTTGGGACCGAGTATGGCTACACCTTC	CASSFGTEYGYTF
TRBV6-6	TRBJ1-1	-	-	TGTGCCAGCAGTCGCGACAGCGCTAACACTGAAGCTTTCTTT	CASSRDSANTEAFF
TRBV9	TRBJ1-1	TRBD1	-	TGTGCCAGCAGCGTACCCCGACAGGGGATGAACACTGAAGCTTTCTTT	CASSVPRQGMNTEAFF
TRBV4-1	TRBJ2-7	-	-	TGCGCCAGCAGCCAAGAGGCCCACTGGCTCGAGCAGTACTTC	CASSQEAHWLEQYF
TRBV4-1	TRBJ2-5	-	-	TGCGCCAGCAGCCAAGGTTCCGGAGACGGCCAGTACTTC	CASSQGSGDGQYF
TRBV30	TRBJ1-5	-	-	TGTGCCTGGAGGCCCGGGACGGTCAATCAGCCCCAGCATTTT	CAWRPGTVNQPQHF
TRBV5-6	TRBJ2-7	-	many	TGTGCCAGCAGCTTGGCCGCGGTAGCGGCGAAGCAGTACTTC	CASSLAAVAAKQYF
TRBV6-1	TRBJ2-7	TRBD1	-	TGTGCCAGCAGCTGGACAGGCCTCTACGAGCAGTACTTC	CASSWTGLYEQYF
TRBV27	TRBJ2-2	-	-	TGTGCCAGCAGTTTCTCGCAGGCCGCGAACACCGGGGAGCTGTTTTTT	CASSFSQAANTGELFF
TRBV14	TRBJ2-3	TRBD1	-	TGTGCCAGCAGCCCGACAGGGGGCTACACAGATACGCAGTATTTT	CASSPTGGYTDTQYF
TRBV30	TRBJ1-1	TRBD1	-	TGTGCCTGGGGACAGGGGGCGCCGACTGAAGCTTTCTTT	CAWGQGAPTEAFF
TRBV6-6	TRBJ1-5	TRBD1	-	TGTGCCAGCAGCTTCGGACAGGTCAATCAGCCCCAGCATTTT	CASSFGQVNQPQHF
TRBV18	TRBJ1-2	-	-	TGTGCCAGCTCACCAACGGTCGAGGTATTACTCTATGGCTACACCTTC	CASSPTVEVLLYGYTF
TRBV6-6	TRBJ2-5	-	-	TGTGCCAGCAATGGACAAAGGGGCCTCGAGACCCAGTACTTC	CASNGQRGLETQYF
TRBV7-9	TRBJ1-2	-	few	TGTGCCAGCAGCTTAGCGAGGGCAGCTTCTTCTAACTATGGCTACACCTTC	CASSLARAASSNYGYTF
TRBV7-8	TRBJ2-3	-	-	TGTGCCAGCAGCCACCCCTTAGCGGATTATACTAGCACAGATACGCAGTATTTT	CASSHPLADYTSTDTQYF
TRBV4-1	TRBJ2-2	TRBD2	few	TGCGCCAGCAGCTACGGACTAGCGGAGAACACCGGGGAGCTGTTTTTT	CASSYGLAENTGELFF
TRBV9	TRBJ2-3	-	many	TGTGCCAGCAGCGTGGGGGGAGTTGGTGGCACAGATACGCAGTATTTT	CASSVGGVGGTDTQYF
TRBV9	TRBJ1-2	TRBD1	once	TGTGCCAGCAGCGTAGTAAGCATGACAGGGCTCAGTGGCTACACCTTC	CASSVVSMTGLSGYTF
TRBV7-9	TRBJ2-5	-	-	TGTGCCAGCAGCTTAGAATCCCTGCAAGAGACCCAGTACTTC	CASSLESLQETQYF
TRBV29-1	TRBJ2-7	-	-	TGCAGCGTTGTGGCTTACGAGCAGTACTTC	CSVVAYEQYF
TRBV10-2	TRBJ2-1	TRBD2	-	TGCGCCAGCAGTGAGGTGGGGCGGGGGAACAATGAGCAGTTCTTC	CASSEVGRGNNEQFF
TRBV15	TRBJ2-1	TRBD2	-	TGTGCCACCAGCAGAGGGACTAGCGGCTACAATGAGCAGTTCTTC	CATSRGTSGYNEQFF
TRBV10-1	TRBJ2-7	TRBD1	-	TGCGCCAGCCCTAGCAGGACAGGGGGCTTTTACGAGCAGTACTTC	CASPSRTGGFYEQYF
TRBV11-2	TRBJ2-7	-	-	TGTGCCAGCAGCTTCGGCAGGGACACCTACGAGCAGTACTTC	CASSFGRDTYEQYF
TRBV5-4	TRBJ2-2	TRBD1	-	TGTGCCAGCAGCTTGGAGGTGCGACAGGGTTTCGGGGAGCTGTTTTTT	CASSLEVRQGFGELFF
TRBV7-9	TRBJ1-2	-	-	TGTGCCAGCAGCTTTCCGGACAGTTATGGCTACACCTTC	CASSFPDSYGYTF
TRBV4-1	TRBJ2-7	TRBD1	-	TGCGCCAGCAGCCTTAACAGGGGTGGGTACGAGCAGTACTTC	CASSLNRGGYEQYF
TRBV6-4	TRBJ1-2	-	-	TGTGCCAGCAGCTATGGGGAAAACTATGGCTACACCTTC	CASSYGENYGYTF
TRBV7-9	TRBJ1-3	-	-	TGTGCCAGCAGCTTGGCTTACAGTCACTCTGGAAACACCATATATTTT	CASSLAYSHSGNTIYF
TRBV10-3	TRBJ2-3	-	-	TGTGCCATCAGTGAGATCCGGGCCTGGGGGAGAAATACGCAGTATTTT	CAISEIRAWGRNTQYF
TRBV27	TRBJ1-1	-	-	TGTGCCAGCAGTTTATATCTAGGAACGAACACTGAAGCTTTCTTT	CASSLYLGTNTEAFF
TRBV27	TRBJ2-3	-	-	TGTGCCAGCAGCCCTGGGACGGTGAGCACAGATACGCAGTATTTT	CASSPGTVSTDTQYF
TRBV7-3	TRBJ2-2	-	-	TGTGCCAGCAGCTTAAGGAAGGTTTCAGGGGACTATCAGAACACCGGGGAGCTGTTTTTT	CASSLRKVSGDYQNTGELFF
TRBV11-2	TRBJ2-7	-	-	TGTGCCAGCAGCTCCTGGACACTCCACTACGAGCAGTACTTC	CASSSWTLHYEQYF
TRBV4-3	TRBJ2-7	-	-	TGCGCCAGCAGCCTAACGGGGGCCCACGAGCAGTACTTC	CASSLTGAHEQYF
TRBV5-1	TRBJ1-2	TRBD1	once	TGCGCCAGCAGCTTGGCCAAGGGGGCGAGGTATGGCTACACCTTC	CASSLAKGARYGYTF
TRBV6-6	TRBJ2-1	TRBD2	-	TGTGCCAGCAGCGAGCGGGGGGCCTACAATGAGCAGTTCTTC	CASSERGAYNEQFF
TRBV5-5	TRBJ1-4	TRBD1	-	TGTGCCAGCAGCTTAGGGACAGGGGGCGATGAAAAACTGTTTTTT	CASSLGTGGDEKLFF
TRBV11-2	TRBJ2-7	TRBD1	-	TGTGCCAGCAGCGCCCGGGACAGGGGGGAGCAGTACTTC	CASSARDRGEQYF
TRBV7-9	TRBJ1-6	TRBD1	-	TGTGCCAGCAGCTTATTTACAGGGGGAGGTTCACCCCTCCACTTT	CASSLFTGGGSPLHF
TRBV7-9	TRBJ1-6	TRBD1	-	TGTGCCAGCAGCTTAGGGGGACAGAGCTATAATTCACCCCTCCACTTT	CASSLGGQSYNSPLHF
TRBV28	TRBJ1-5	-	-	TGTGCCAGCAGTTTCCTGACGGGGGGTCTTGATCAGCCCCAGCATTTT	CASSFLTGGLDQPQHF